Each of the 27 T cell receptor beta chains below was sequenced from the same sample in a study of blood T cell repertoires in COVID-19. Assay: immunoSEQ multiplex PCR; the TCRdb copy retains only in-frame clones and omits some. Of 120,000 or so clones in the sample, approximately 85% were seen once. What was sequenced was peripheral blood. These receptors were collected from a man between 25 and 39 years old with COVID-19, enrolled during active disease.

The V gene is TRBV9, the J gene TRBJ2-7, with TRBD2 matching 12 bases. V was pared by 4 bases and J by 7 bases, with 12 bases of the junction left unmatched. CDR3 length: 16 amino acids. Germline CDR1 and CDR2: SGDLS and YYNGEE. Here the CDR3 DNA reads TGTGCCAGCAGCCTGGGACTAGCGGGCATGTCGGGAGAGCAGTACTTC. This encodes CASSLGLAGMSGEQYF.

The sample holds a few counts of this clone. J is TRBJ1-1 and V is TRBV5-1; a possible D gene is TRBD1 (5 bases). The CDR3 covers 13 residues. V was shortened by 2 bases and J by 1 base, with 6 bases between the two germline ends. CDR1 SGHRS and CDR2 YFSETQ come from the germline V gene. The DNA of the CDR3 is TGCGCCAGCAGCTTTCAGGGGAACACTGAAGCTTTCTTT. Residues: CASSFQGNTEAFF.

V usage is TRBV11-2 and J usage is TRBJ2-3; 14 nucleotides match TRBD2. V dropped 0 bases and J dropped 8; count of bases not matched to a gene: 7. The CDR3 spans 17 residues. CDR1 SGHAT and CDR2 FQNNGV come from the germline V gene. For the CDR3, the DNA is TGTGCCAGCAGCTTAGATCAGGGACTAGCGGGGGACGGTACGCAGTATTTT. It is translated as CASSLDQGLAGDGTQYF.

The CDR3, as DNA: TGTGCCATCAGTGAGCCCTCGGGACTAGCGGGCACCGGGGAGCTGTTTTTT. Translating gives CAISEPSGLAGTGELFF. The chain carries TRBV10-3 and TRBJ2-2; 12 positions agree with TRBD2. CDR3 length: 17 amino acids. Germline V lookup: CDR1 ENHRY, CDR2 SYGVKD. The V segment lost 2 bases and the J segment 4 bases; nucleotides outside the gene matches: 5.

The chain combines TRBV19 with TRBJ1-5; D gene ambiguous. The germline CDR1 and CDR2 sequences are LNHDA and SQIVND (reference sequence). This CDR3 has 15 residues. V was cut by 5 bases and J by 6 bases, with 17 bases left in between. The CDR3 nucleotides are TGTGCCAGTAGTCCTGCGGCGGGATTCACTCAGCCCCAGCATTTT. Translating it yields CASSPAAGFTQPQHF.

The chain joins TRBV7-9 to TRBJ1-2; possible D gene TRBD1, 5 bases. V was shortened by 1 base and J by 5 bases, with 8 bases between the two germline ends. Germline loops: CDR1 SEHNR, CDR2 FQNEAQ (reference sequence). The CDR3 covers 13 residues. As DNA, the CDR3 is TGTGCCAGCAGCTTAGTCAGGGAATATGGCTACACCTTC. Translated: CASSLVREYGYTF. The full variable domain, rest sourced from reference TRBV7-9 and TRBJ1-2, is DTGVSQNPRHKITKRGQNVTFRCDPISEHNRLYWYRQTLGQGPEFLTYFQNEAQLEKSRLLSDRFSAERPKGSFSTLEIQRTEQGDSAMYLCASSLVREYGYTFGSGTRLTVV.

The chain employs TRBV24-1 and TRBJ2-1; 7 bases are shared with TRBD1. J was trimmed by 2 bases and V by 4 bases; bases with no gene match: 7. The germline V gene has CDR1 KGHDR and CDR2 SFDVKD. The CDR3 length is 16 residues. DNA for the CDR3: TGTGCCACCAGTGACACGCCGGGACAGACCTACAATGAGCAGTTCTTC. It specifies CATSDTPGQTYNEQFF.

The chain is built from TRBV5-1 and TRBJ1-1, with a possible D match to TRBD1 (6 bases). With 4 bases removed from V and 7 bases from J, the gap between germline ends came to 11 bases. CDR1 and CDR2 from the germline V gene are SGHRS and YFSETQ. The CDR3 loop spans 12 amino acids. The CDR3 sequence: CASSQDRFEAFF. The DNA of the CDR3 is TGCGCCAGCAGCCAAGACAGGTTTGAAGCTTTCTTT.

The chain couples TRBV6-4 to TRBJ2-7, with 7 bases that match TRBD1. The trim removed 7 bases at V and 2 bases at J, leaving 11 bases unmatched. CDR1 is MRHNA, CDR2 SNTAGT, per germline. The CDR3 sequence is 15 residues long. The CDR3 DNA reads TGTGCCAGCATTTCGGCAGGGGGATTTACCTACGAGCAGTACTTC. Translating gives CASISAGGFTYEQYF.

This rearrangement joins TRBV5-4 to TRBJ2-7; D not resolved. V lost 3 bases, J lost 0 bases, and 7 bases lay in between. The CDR3 sequence is 13 residues long. Germline CDR1 SGHNT, CDR2 YYREEE (reference sequence). The CDR3 loop reads CASSSGSSYEQYF. As DNA, the CDR3 is TGTGCCAGCAGCTCTGGCAGCTCCTACGAGCAGTACTTC.

V is TRBV19 and J is TRBJ2-2, with 7 bases lining up with TRBD1. V lost 7 bases to trimming and J lost 5 bases; unmatched junction nucleotides: 7. The CDR3 length is 14 residues. The germline V gene encodes CDR1 LNHDA and CDR2 SQIVND (reference sequence). The DNA of the CDR3 is TGTGCCAGTATTCAGACAGGGAGAACCGGGGAGCTGTTTTTT. Its protein product is CASIQTGRTGELFF.

The chain employs TRBV9 and TRBJ1-4; 7 positions match TRBD1. The CDR3 loop spans 16 amino acids. With 0 bases clipped from V and 5 bases from J, the junction kept 7 bases outside the gene matches. CDR1 is SGDLS, CDR2 YYNGEE, per germline. The CDR3 bases are TGTGCCAGCAGCGTAGGGGGGACAGAAAAAAATGAAAAACTGTTTTTT. Residues: CASSVGGTEKNEKLFF. Full variable domain (remainder filled in from reference TRBV9 and TRBJ1-4): DSGVTQTPKHLITATGQRVTLRCSPRSGDLSVYWYQQSLDQGLQFLIQYYNGEERAKGNILERFSAQQFPDLHSELNLSSLELGDSALYFCASSVGGTEKNEKLFFGSGTQLSVL.

This clone appeared many times. This chain connects TRBV5-1 to TRBJ2-2; 8 positions agree with TRBD2. The trim removed 0 bases at V and 1 base at J, leaving 5 bases unmatched. Per germline, CDR1 SGHRS and CDR2 YFSETQ. This CDR3 has 17 residues. The CDR3 DNA reads as TGCGCCAGCAGCTTGGCCACAGCGGGGGTGAACACCGGGGAGCTGTTTTTT. It specifies CASSLATAGVNTGELFF.

The CDR3 DNA sequence: TGTGCCACCAGTGACCCGAACACCTATGGCTACACCTTC. Its translation: CATSDPNTYGYTF. V gene TRBV24-1 combines with J gene TRBJ1-2; D gene ambiguous. V was pared by 4 bases and J by 4 bases, with 9 bases between. This CDR3 spans 13 amino acids. From germline, CDR1 is KGHDR and CDR2 SFDVKD.

The chain couples TRBV3-1 (or the pseudogene TRBV3-2) to TRBJ2-7; 9 bases agree with TRBD2. The CDR3 contains 15 residues. Germline loops: CDR1 LGHDT, CDR2 YNNKEL (reference sequence). J lost 2 bases, V lost 11 bases, and 13 bases had no gene match. The CDR3 DNA sequence: TGTGCCCACGCCATCTTTAGCGGGGGACCCTACGAGCAGTACTTC. It yields the protein CAHAIFSGGPYEQYF.

This chain links TRBV3-1 (or the pseudogene TRBV3-2) with TRBJ1-5; no firm D call. Trimming pared 0 bases from V and 2 bases from J, leaving 11 bases between. The germline gives CDR1 LGHDT, CDR2 YNNKEL (reference sequence). The CDR3 spans 16 residues. DNA for the CDR3: TGTGCCAGCAGCCAAGAGGGCAGTGTAGGCAATCAGCCCCAGCATTTT. Protein: CASSQEGSVGNQPQHF.

The chain carries TRBV12-5 and TRBJ2-3; no clear D. The CDR3 covers 16 residues. Deletions cut 5 bases from V and 0 bases from J, with 15 bases between. The germline CDR1 and CDR2 sequences are LGHNT and FRNRAP. CDR3 DNA: TGTGCTAGTGGTCTTGGAGAGACCTCTAGCACAGATACGCAGTATTTT. Encoded protein: CASGLGETSSTDTQYF.

The chain has TRBV6-1 and TRBJ2-7, with 12 bases fitting TRBD2. The V gene end was trimmed by 2 bases and the J gene end by 1 base; junction bases not matched to a gene: 3. The CDR3 length is 16 residues. CDR1 is MNHNS, CDR2 SASEGT, per germline. The CDR3 bases are TGTGCCAGCAGTGAAACTAGCGGGAGGCCTTCCTACGAGCAGTACTTC. This encodes CASSETSGRPSYEQYF.

The V call is TRBV24-1, the J call TRBJ1-3, with D tentatively TRBD1 (6 bases). Germline V gene data show CDR1 as KGHDR and CDR2 as SFDVKD. CDR3 size: 12 residues. V was shortened by 9 bases and J by 7 bases, with 12 bases between the two germline ends. CDR3 DNA: TGTGCCACCGGGGCAGGGGTCAACACCATATATTTT. Translation gives CATGAGVNTIYF.

This clone has more than one count but fewer than ten. The rearrangement links TRBV12-3 or TRBV12-4 to TRBJ2-3, with a weak D call TRBD2 (6 bases). Trimming took 6 bases from V and 10 from J, leaving 14 bases between them. The CDR3 runs 12 residues. The CDR3 bases are TGTGCCAGCAGGGGACGGAGGGCGTCGCAGTATTTT. This encodes CASRGRRASQYF.

The CDR3 DNA sequence: TGTGCCAGCAGCTTAACAGGGGCAAATCAGCCCCAGCATTTT. Amino acids: CASSLTGANQPQHF. This chain uses TRBV7-9 with TRBJ1-5; 7 bases fit TRBD1. Germline V gene sequence: CDR1 SEHNR, CDR2 FQNEAQ (reference sequence). Germline trimming cut 2 bases from V and 4 bases from J; bases unmatched to any gene: 2. The CDR3 has 14 amino acids. The entire variable domain, with the rest obtained from reference TRBV7-9 and TRBJ1-5, is as follows: DTGVSQNPRHKITKRGQNVTFRCDPISEHNRLYWYRQTLGQGPEFLTYFQNEAQLEKSRLLSDRFSAERPKGSFSTLEIQRTEQGDSAMYLCASSLTGANQPQHFGDGTRLSIL.

The chain recombines TRBV5-1 with TRBJ1-1; 7 bases fit TRBD1. Germline V gives CDR1 SGHRS, CDR2 YFSETQ. J gave up 1 base and V 4 bases, and 10 bases lay outside the gene matches. This CDR3 contains 16 residues. The CDR3 reads CASSPRTTGANTEAFF. The CDR3 DNA sequence: TGCGCCAGCAGCCCCCGAACAACAGGGGCGAACACTGAAGCTTTCTTT.

The rearrangement links TRBV29-1 to TRBJ2-7, with 8 bases identical to TRBD1. The V gene end was trimmed by 6 bases and the J gene end by 0 bases; junction bases not matched to a gene: 7. Germline V lookup: CDR1 SQVTM, CDR2 ANQGSEA. The length of the CDR3 is 14 residues. The CDR3 coding sequence is TGCAGCGTAGGGGGACAGGCCCGCTCCTACGAGCAGTACTTC. Protein sequence: CSVGGQARSYEQYF.

The rearrangement uses TRBV6-5 and TRBJ2-7, with a tentative D call TRBD1 (8 bases). Germline-derived CDR1 and CDR2 are MNHEY and SVGAGI. V shed 6 bases and J shed 6 bases, with 18 bases lying between them. The CDR3 length is 14 residues. CDR3 bases: TGTGCCAGCAGAGTTTTGGACAGGGAGGGCGAGCAGTACTTC. Amino acids: CASRVLDREGEQYF.

The V call is TRBV5-1, the J call TRBJ2-2; maybe TRBD2 (5 bases). Deletions cut 1 base from V and 7 bases from J, with 14 bases between. Germline V gene sequence: CDR1 SGHRS, CDR2 YFSETQ. There are 15 residues in the CDR3. CDR3 residues: CASSLIPGNGGELFF. CDR3 nucleotide sequence: TGCGCCAGCAGCTTGATTCCCGGGAATGGCGGGGAGCTGTTTTTT.

The V call is TRBV5-1, the J call TRBJ1-4; D is undetermined. V dropped 3 bases and J dropped 4 bases, with 10 bases sitting between them. Germline-derived CDR1 and CDR2 are SGHRS and YFSETQ. This CDR3 comprises 14 residues. CDR3 DNA sequence: TGCGCCAGCAGCTCGGGAGGGTATAATGAAAAACTGTTTTTT. Its protein is CASSSGGYNEKLFF. Drawing the rest from reference TRBV5-1 and TRBJ1-4, the complete variable domain is KAGVTQTPRYLIKTRGQQVTLSCSPISGHRSVSWYQQTPGQGLQFLFEYFSETQRNKGNFPGRFSGRQFSNSRSEMNVSTLELGDSALYLCASSSGGYNEKLFFGSGTQLSVL.

The V gene is TRBV5-5, the J gene TRBJ2-2, with D perhaps TRBD1 (5 bases). The V end was cut by 0 bases, the J end by 3 bases, with 12 bases between. In germline, CDR1 is SGHKS, CDR2 YYEKEE (reference sequence). CDR3 size: 16 residues. CDR3: CASSLGPLRDTGELFF. CDR3 in DNA: TGTGCCAGCAGCTTGGGTCCCCTCAGGGACACCGGGGAGCTGTTTTTT.